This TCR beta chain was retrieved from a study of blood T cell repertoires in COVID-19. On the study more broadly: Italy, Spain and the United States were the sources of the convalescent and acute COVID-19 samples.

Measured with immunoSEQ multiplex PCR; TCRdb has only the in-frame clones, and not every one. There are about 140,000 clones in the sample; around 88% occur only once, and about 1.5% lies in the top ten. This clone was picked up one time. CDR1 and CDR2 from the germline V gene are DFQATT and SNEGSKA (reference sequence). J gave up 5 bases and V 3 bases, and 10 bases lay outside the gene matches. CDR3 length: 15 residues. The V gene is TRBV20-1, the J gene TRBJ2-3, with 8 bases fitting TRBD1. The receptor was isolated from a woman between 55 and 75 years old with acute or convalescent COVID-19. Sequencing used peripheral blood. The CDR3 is CSASLDRALGDTQYF. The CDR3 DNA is TGCAGTGCTAGTCTGGACAGGGCCCTCGGAGATACGCAGTATTTT.